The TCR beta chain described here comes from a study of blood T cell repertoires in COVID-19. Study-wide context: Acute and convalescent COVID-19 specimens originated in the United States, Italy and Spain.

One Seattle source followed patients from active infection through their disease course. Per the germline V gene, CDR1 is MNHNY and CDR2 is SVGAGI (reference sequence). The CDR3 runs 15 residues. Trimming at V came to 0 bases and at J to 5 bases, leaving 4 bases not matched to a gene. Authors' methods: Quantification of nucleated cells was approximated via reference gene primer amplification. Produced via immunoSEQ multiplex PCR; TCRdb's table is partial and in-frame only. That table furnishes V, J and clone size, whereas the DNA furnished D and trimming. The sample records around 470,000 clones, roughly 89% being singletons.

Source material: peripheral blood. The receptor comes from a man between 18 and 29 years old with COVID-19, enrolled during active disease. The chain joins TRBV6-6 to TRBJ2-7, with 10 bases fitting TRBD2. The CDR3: CASSYSPSGSHEQYF. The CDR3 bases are TGTGCCAGCAGTTACTCTCCTAGCGGGAGCCACGAGCAGTACTTC.